Shown below are 10 T cell receptor beta chains from a single sample sequenced in a study of T cells in Graves' hyperthyroidism and ophthalmopathy. Amplified TCR beta CDR3 regions came from RNA transcripts. HTBI primers were employed in a first-round RT-PCR of the TCR CDR3. TCRdb reprocessed the multiplex PCR reads with MiXCR, giving one entry per CDR3 protein. The sample lists hundreds of thousands of distinct CDR3 sequences, more than 15% occurring once. Sequencing input: blood. These receptors originate from a woman aged 40-49 years with Graves' ophthalmopathy.

Many counts were recorded for this clonotype. V is TRBV7-2 and J is TRBJ2-1, with no clear D. V lost 2 bases, J lost 6 bases, and 23 bases lay in between. The CDR3 spans 18 residues. Per the germline V gene, CDR1 is SGHTA and CDR2 is FQGNSA. CDR3 region: CASSLNPLAVLLFNEQFF. For the CDR3, the DNA is TGTGCCAGCAGCTTAAATCCCCTCGCAGTTCTTCTTTTCAATGAGCAGTTCTTC.

This clonotype has more than one count but fewer than ten. The chain joins TRBV27 to TRBJ2-2, with D possibly matching TRBD2 (6 bases). The ends were cut back, 3 bases at V and 4 bases at J, with 15 bases in the middle. The CDR3 is made up of 16 amino acids. Germline V gene data show CDR1 as MNHEY and CDR2 as SMNVEV (reference sequence). The CDR3 nucleotides are TGTGCCAGCAGTTTCCTCGGGATGGGGGGCACCGGGGAGCTGTTTTTT. Its translation is CASSFLGMGGTGELFF.

For this clonotype: This may come from a read error, since a much larger clone is one base off. CDR3 sequence: CSAFDPRATEQFF. The CDR3 region has the DNA TGCAGTGCCTTCGACCCACGGGCTACCGAGCAGTTCTTC. This chain joins TRBV20-1 and TRBJ2-1; D gene ambiguous. Germline CDR1 reads DFQATT; CDR2 reads SNEGSKA (reference sequence). Trimming took off 6 bases at V and 10 bases at J, with 19 bases between the two ends. The CDR3 covers 13 residues.

This clonotype was detected ten times or more. The chain has TRBV18 and TRBJ2-1; 9 bases fit TRBD1. There are 13 residues in the CDR3. After removal of 3 bases from V and 8 bases from J, the junction contained 2 bases not matched to a gene. Germline V gene sequence: CDR1 KGHSH, CDR2 LQKENI. The CDR3 is CASSPRTGDEQFF. As DNA, the CDR3 is TGTGCCAGCTCACCTAGGACAGGGGATGAGCAGTTCTTC.

The chain is built from TRBV6-1 and TRBJ1-2, with 12 bases fitting TRBD1. The trim removed 6 bases at V and 8 bases at J, leaving 13 bases unmatched. CDR1 is MNHNS, CDR2 SASEGT, per germline. The CDR3 is made up of 16 amino acids. The CDR3: CASSPRVAGTGGGYTF. For the CDR3, the DNA is TGTGCCAGCAGCCCTAGAGTTGCCGGGACAGGGGGCGGCTACACCTTC.

This clonotype was seen only a few times. The chain uses TRBV27 and TRBJ2-1; 10 bases line up with TRBD2. The CDR3 runs to 14 residues. The V gene end was trimmed by 5 bases and the J gene end by 14 bases; junction bases not matched to a gene: 12. From germline, CDR1 is MNHEY and CDR2 SMNVEV (reference sequence). The CDR3: CASSRRTSGDPEFF. CDR3 nucleotide sequence: TGTGCCAGCAGTCGACGGACTAGCGGAGACCCCGAGTTCTTC.

On this clonotype itself: A much larger clone differs by one base, so this may be a read error. The chain employs TRBV20-1 and TRBJ1-6; the D is unclear. This CDR3 contains 15 residues. Germline CDR1 and CDR2: DFQATT and SNEGSKA (reference sequence). Trimming left V 0 bases short and J 14 bases short, with 20 bases between. CDR3 protein: CSARDGEGLVGSLHF. The DNA of the CDR3 is TGCAGTGCTAGAGATGGTGAAGGCTTAGTGGGATCCCTCCACTTT.

This clonotype showed up many times. The chain links TRBV18 to TRBJ1-5; TRBD1 agrees at 8 bases. CDR3 size: 17 residues. Germline trimming cut 3 bases from V and 4 bases from J; bases unmatched to any gene: 11. Germline V gene sequence: CDR1 KGHSH, CDR2 LQKENI. Here the CDR3 DNA reads TGTGCCAGCTCACCCCCAGGGGGCTCAAGAAATAATCAGCCCCAGCATTTT. The encoded protein is CASSPPGGSRNNQPQHF.

The rearrangement uses TRBV5-1 and TRBJ1-4; D is undetermined. This CDR3 has 13 residues. V was trimmed by 5 bases and J by 5 bases, leaving 10 bases between them. Germline V gives CDR1 SGHRS, CDR2 YFSETQ. CDR3 amino acids: CASSPPENEKLFF. CDR3 coding DNA: TGCGCCAGCAGTCCCCCGGAGAATGAAAAACTGTTTTTT.

There are many counts of this clonotype. The chain combines TRBV3-1 with TRBJ2-2; the match to TRBD2 covers 8 bases. V lost 0 bases to trimming and J lost 2 bases; unmatched junction nucleotides: 5. The germline V gene has CDR1 LGHDT and CDR2 YNNKEL (reference sequence). The CDR3 totals 17 residues. CDR3 DNA: TGTGCCAGCAGCCAAGATTCGCGGGAGGTTAACACCGGGGAGCTGTTTTTT. This sequence encodes CASSQDSREVNTGELFF.